Following are 13 T cell receptor beta chains from one sample sequenced in a study of monozygotic twins with inflammatory bowel disease. TCRdb reprocessed the 5' RACE reads and stores each CDR3 protein as one record, lacking DNA. This sample carries more than 300,000 distinct CDR3 sequences, with 5% to 6% going to the ten biggest clones. What was sequenced was blood. These receptors all stem from a human donor with ulcerative colitis or Crohn's disease, or a healthy co-twin of an affected twin (not recorded which).

V and J are TRBV6-1 and TRBJ1-2; the TCRdb call, TRBD1, lacks DNA for checking. CDR1 MNHNS and CDR2 SASEGT come from the germline V gene. The CDR3 is 14 residues long. Here the CDR3 reads CASSPLEDRGGYTF.

The V gene is TRBV5-1, the J gene TRBJ1-5; TCRdb's assignment of TRBD1 cannot be checked, as there is no DNA. Germline V gene sequence: CDR1 SGHRS, CDR2 YFSETQ. The CDR3 consists of 18 residues. The CDR3 loop reads CASSLSGTQGRGNQPQHF.

This CDR3 is CASSLAFARNTGELFF. This sequence joins TRBV5-1 and TRBJ2-2. There are 16 residues in the CDR3. Germline loops: CDR1 SGHRS, CDR2 YFSETQ.

V gene TRBV7-2 combines with J gene TRBJ2-5; the D call from TCRdb, TRBD2, cannot be confirmed without DNA. Per germline, CDR1 SGHTA and CDR2 FQGNSA. The length of the CDR3 is 16 residues. The CDR3 here is CASSPTIPTSGMTQYF.

The gene calls are TRBV20-1 and TRBJ2-1; TCRdb gives TRBD2 as the D gene, but with no DNA this cannot be confirmed. There are 13 residues in the CDR3. Germline V gene lookup returns CDR1 DFQATT and CDR2 SNEGSKA (reference sequence). The CDR3 reads CSANRGAYNEQFF.

The chain joins TRBV28 to TRBJ2-7; the TCRdb call, TRBD2, lacks DNA for checking. Germline lookup yields CDR1 MDHEN and CDR2 SYDVKM. This CDR3 spans 14 amino acids. The CDR3 reads CASTGGGDPYEQYF.

The chain recombines TRBV20-1 with TRBJ2-3; TCRdb designates TRBD2, a call that cannot be tested without DNA. The CDR3 is 16 amino acids. Germline assignment: CDR1 DFQATT and CDR2 SNEGSKA (reference sequence). The CDR3 loop is CSARAIAWDGTDTQYF.

This chain connects TRBV7-9 to TRBJ1-1; TCRdb's D call, TRBD1, is unchecked because there is no DNA. Germline V gives CDR1 SEHNR, CDR2 FQNEAQ (reference sequence). This CDR3 is 16 amino acids long. The chain's CDR3 is CASRHRDRELNTEAFF. Supplemented by reference TRBV7-9 and TRBJ1-1, the full variable domain reads DTGVSQNPRHKITKRGQNVTFRCDPISEHNRLYWYRQTLGQGPEFLTYFQNEAQLEKSRLLSDRFSAERPKGSFSTLEIQRTEQGDSAMYLCASRHRDRELNTEAFFGQGTRLTVV.

The V and J genes are TRBV11-2 and TRBJ1-6; the D call from TCRdb, TRBD1, cannot be confirmed without DNA. The CDR3 contains 16 residues. The V gene's germline CDR1 is SGHAT and CDR2 FQNNGV. The CDR3 region is CASSLVLRAADSPLHF.

This chain connects TRBV14 to TRBJ1-4. The CDR3 is 16 amino acids. Germline V CDR1 and CDR2: SGHDN, FVKESK. The CDR3 is CASSQDAKGPNEKLFF. The whole variable domain, filled in from reference TRBV14 and TRBJ1-4, reads EAGVTQFPSHSVIEKGQTVTLRCDPISGHDNLYWYRRVMGKEIKFLLHFVKESKQDESGMPNNRFLAERTGGTYSTLKVQPAELEDSGVYFCASSQDAKGPNEKLFFGSGTQLSVL.

J is TRBJ2-7 and V is TRBV12-3 or TRBV12-4. The CDR3 has 15 amino acids. CDR3 protein: CASSLDVGKNYEQYF.

CDR3 sequence reads: CAWSTGGYQPQHF. The V call is TRBV30, the J call TRBJ1-5; the D call from TCRdb, TRBD1, cannot be confirmed without DNA. The germline gives CDR1 GTSNPN, CDR2 SVGIG (reference sequence). The CDR3 extends over 13 amino acids.

The V gene is TRBV5-1, the J gene TRBJ2-7; TCRdb calls TRBD1, which cannot be checked without DNA. CDR3 length equals 16 residues. The germline V gene has CDR1 SGHRS and CDR2 YFSETQ. CDR3: CASSLGLTQVPYEQYF.